Presented here are 5 T cell receptor beta chains from one specimen sequenced in a study of T-cell memory formation after mild COVID-19. One entry per CDR3 protein, called by TCRdb with MiXCR from the 5' RACE reads. The sample records 270,000 or so distinct CDR3 sequences, around 15% being singletons. Material for sequencing was PBMCs or a T cell subset sorted from them (not recorded which). The receptor set was obtained from a man aged 18 to 29 who had mild COVID-19 (a few samples of this study predate the infection). Cell type and time point are not known.

This clonotype turned up a few times. The chain links TRBV20-1 to TRBJ1-6; D call uncertain. CDR1 is DFQATT and CDR2 is SNEGSKA in the germline V gene (reference sequence). The CDR3 contains 15 residues. Deletions cut 1 base from V and 7 bases from J, with 14 bases between. DNA of the CDR3: TGCAGTGCTAGAGTGCCCGGGTTGGAGAATTCACCCCTCCACTTT. Translation gives CSARVPGLENSPLHF.

In this sample, this clonotype turned up a few times. This chain joins TRBV7-9 and TRBJ1-5; perhaps TRBD1 as D (5 bases). This CDR3 has 12 amino acids. Germline V CDR1 and CDR2: SEHNR, FQNEAQ (reference sequence). V lost 6 bases to trimming and J lost 6 bases, with 9 bases between them. The CDR3 sequence: CASSQGSQPQHF. Here the CDR3 DNA reads TGTGCCAGCAGTCAGGGTTCTCAGCCCCAGCATTTT.

V and J are TRBV20-1 and TRBJ2-1, with D maybe TRBD1 (6 bases). There are 14 residues in the CDR3. V was trimmed by 1 base and J by 5 bases, leaving 12 bases between them. The germline CDR1 and CDR2 sequences are DFQATT and SNEGSKA (reference sequence). CDR3 loop: CSARGGPHHNEQFF. Here the CDR3 DNA reads TGCAGTGCTAGAGGGGGGCCTCACCACAATGAGCAGTTCTTC.

This clonotype was recorded a few times. Here the CDR3 reads CASSEGASWSSYNEQFF. DNA for the CDR3: TGTGCCAGCAGCGAGGGGGCTTCTTGGAGCTCCTACAATGAGCAGTTCTTC. The chain links TRBV4-2 to TRBJ2-1; 7 nucleotides align to TRBD1. The CDR3 contains 17 residues. The junction had 10 bases not matched to a gene; V was cut back by 5 bases and J by 0 bases. Per the germline V gene, CDR1 is LGHNA and CDR2 is YNFKEQ.

This clonotype was seen repeatedly, ten times or more. V gene TRBV7-2 combines with J gene TRBJ2-1, with unresolved D. The ends were cut back, 3 bases at V and 0 bases at J, with 15 bases in the middle. There are 17 residues in the CDR3. Germline V gives CDR1 SGHTA, CDR2 FQGNSA. In DNA, the CDR3 is TGTGCCAGCAGCTTGGACGGATTAAAGAGCTCCTACAATGAGCAGTTCTTC. It is translated as CASSLDGLKSSYNEQFF.